This is a list of T cell receptor beta chains from one sample in a study of T cell repertoires in cytomegalovirus infection. Antigens of these TCRs are unknown. TCRdb re-analysed the reads in MiXCR, keeping a single row per CDR3 protein. The sample yields about a million distinct CDR3 sequences, roughly 30% seen once. This specimen consisted of cultured CD8+ T cells from PBMCs, obtained from culture after CMV antigen stimulation. The receptor set was obtained from a human donor in good health (CMV status not recorded). Some clones in this sample may be carry-over from other donors' samples. Both conserved end residues are part of each CDR3. D genes are given only for firm matches. The listing skips clone size in some rows; elsewhere it reads once, few, many or a size class.

cdr3_aa: CASMDSSYEQYF
cdr3_nt: TGTGCCAGCATGGACAGCTCCTACGAGCAGTACTTC
j_call: TRBJ2-7
cdr3_length: 12
d_call: .
clone_size: .
v_call: TRBV7-8

cdr3_aa: CASSEGQVFGYEQYF
cdr3_nt: TGTGCCAGCAGTGAGGGACAGGTATTTGGCTACGAGCAGTACTTC
j_call: TRBJ2-7
cdr3_length: 15
d_call: TRBD1
clone_size: few
v_call: TRBV6-1

cdr3_aa: CASSEYRLPGQGNYGYTF
cdr3_nt: TGTGCCAGCAGTGAATATAGGTTACCGGGACAGGGTAACTATGGCTACACCTTC
j_call: TRBJ1-2
cdr3_length: 18
d_call: TRBD1
clone_size: .
v_call: TRBV6-1

cdr3_aa: CASSLSAVQQFF
cdr3_nt: TGTGCCAGCAGCCTAAGCGCGGTCCAACAGTTCTTC
j_call: TRBJ2-1
cdr3_length: 12
d_call: .
clone_size: .
v_call: TRBV14

cdr3_aa: CASSYLADTLRTGELFF
cdr3_nt: TGTGCCAGCAGTTATCTGGCAGATACCCTACGAACCGGGGAGCTGTTTTTT
j_call: TRBJ2-2
cdr3_length: 17
d_call: .
clone_size: .
v_call: TRBV6-5

cdr3_aa: CASSQGFGGREKLFF
cdr3_nt: TGTGCCAGCAGCCAAGGTTTTGGCGGGAGAGAAAAACTGTTTTTT
j_call: TRBJ1-4
cdr3_length: 15
d_call: .
clone_size: few
v_call: TRBV14

cdr3_aa: CASKDGGDSEPQHF
cdr3_nt: TGTGCCAGCAAGGACGGGGGCGACTCGGAGCCCCAGCATTTT
j_call: TRBJ1-5
cdr3_length: 14
d_call: .
clone_size: few
v_call: TRBV7-9

cdr3_aa: CASSYSSHRNEQFF
cdr3_nt: TGTGCCAGCAGTTACTCTTCCCATCGTAATGAGCAGTTCTTC
j_call: TRBJ2-1
cdr3_length: 14
d_call: .
clone_size: .
v_call: TRBV6-5

cdr3_aa: CASRERSNQPQHF
cdr3_nt: TGTGCCAGCAGGGAGCGATCCAATCAGCCCCAGCATTTT
j_call: TRBJ1-5
cdr3_length: 13
d_call: .
clone_size: few
v_call: TRBV2

cdr3_aa: CASSLKGSDEAFF
cdr3_nt: TGCGCCAGCAGCTTGAAAGGGTCAGATGAAGCTTTCTTT
j_call: TRBJ1-1
cdr3_length: 13
d_call: .
clone_size: .
v_call: TRBV5-1

cdr3_aa: CASSLDPEQFF
cdr3_nt: TGTGCCAGCAGCTTAGACCCTGAGCAGTTCTTC
j_call: TRBJ2-1
cdr3_length: 11
d_call: .
clone_size: few
v_call: TRBV7-9

cdr3_aa: CASSLEGGGAADTQYF
cdr3_nt: TGTGCCAGCAGCTTAGAGGGCGGGGGGGCCGCAGATACGCAGTATTTT
j_call: TRBJ2-3
cdr3_length: 16
d_call: TRBD2
clone_size: many
v_call: TRBV7-2

cdr3_aa: CASTSPEGALRYADTQYF
cdr3_nt: TGTGCCAGCACCTCCCCTGAGGGGGCCCTCAGATACGCAGATACGCAGTATTTT
j_call: TRBJ2-3
cdr3_length: 18
d_call: TRBD1
clone_size: .
v_call: TRBV5-8

cdr3_aa: CSARQGRDQYF
cdr3_nt: TGCAGTGCTAGACAGGGGAGAGACCAGTACTTC
j_call: TRBJ2-5
cdr3_length: 11
d_call: .
clone_size: once
v_call: TRBV20-1

cdr3_aa: CASSLVDSGTYNEQFF
cdr3_nt: TGTGCCAGCAGCTTAGTTGATAGCGGAACCTACAATGAGCAGTTCTTC
j_call: TRBJ2-1
cdr3_length: 16
d_call: .
clone_size: .
v_call: TRBV7-9

cdr3_aa: CASSQDEDRLRETQYF
cdr3_nt: TGCGCCAGCAGCCAAGACGAGGACAGGCTGCGGGAGACCCAGTACTTC
j_call: TRBJ2-5
cdr3_length: 16
d_call: TRBD1
clone_size: few
v_call: TRBV4-1

cdr3_aa: CSVYPDRGSSYTF
cdr3_nt: TGCAGCGTCTACCCTGACAGGGGGAGTTCCTACACCTTC
j_call: TRBJ1-2
cdr3_length: 13
d_call: TRBD1
clone_size: .
v_call: TRBV29-1

cdr3_aa: CSARDQGHRYSNQPQHF
cdr3_nt: TGCAGTGCTAGAGATCAGGGACACCGATATAGCAATCAGCCCCAGCATTTT
j_call: TRBJ1-5
cdr3_length: 17
d_call: .
clone_size: few
v_call: TRBV20-1

cdr3_aa: CASSFAGGEHQPQHF
cdr3_nt: TGTGCCAGCAGTTTCGCAGGGGGAGAGCATCAGCCCCAGCATTTT
j_call: TRBJ1-5
cdr3_length: 15
d_call: TRBD1
clone_size: .
v_call: TRBV27

cdr3_aa: CASSQDDRESYYGYTF
cdr3_nt: TGCGCCAGCAGCCAAGATGATCGGGAGTCTTACTATGGCTACACCTTC
j_call: TRBJ1-2
cdr3_length: 16
d_call: .
clone_size: .
v_call: TRBV4-1

cdr3_aa: CASSWGSTNEKLFF
cdr3_nt: TGTGCCAGTAGTTGGGGGTCAACTAATGAAAAACTGTTTTTT
j_call: TRBJ1-4
cdr3_length: 14
d_call: .
clone_size: .
v_call: TRBV19

cdr3_aa: CASSPGGGGNQPQHF
cdr3_nt: TGTGCCAGCAGCCCCGGAGGGGGGGGCAATCAGCCCCAGCATTTT
j_call: TRBJ1-5
cdr3_length: 15
d_call: .
clone_size: few
v_call: TRBV7-9

cdr3_aa: CASRWGQAGYTF
cdr3_nt: TGTGCCAGCAGGTGGGGGCAGGCTGGCTACACCTTC
j_call: TRBJ1-2
cdr3_length: 12
d_call: .
clone_size: once
v_call: TRBV2

cdr3_aa: CASGPRGGTYGYTF
cdr3_nt: TGTGCCAGCGGCCCCCGGGGAGGGACCTATGGCTACACCTTC
j_call: TRBJ1-2
cdr3_length: 14
d_call: .
clone_size: .
v_call: TRBV7-6

cdr3_aa: CASILREAGGWDEQFF
cdr3_nt: TGTGCCAGCATCTTGAGGGAGGCAGGGGGCTGGGATGAGCAGTTCTTC
j_call: TRBJ2-1
cdr3_length: 16
d_call: TRBD1
clone_size: .
v_call: TRBV7-9

cdr3_aa: CASSELIGTANYGYTF
cdr3_nt: TGTGCCAGCAGTGAACTCATAGGGACAGCGAACTATGGCTACACCTTC
j_call: TRBJ1-2
cdr3_length: 16
d_call: TRBD1
clone_size: few
v_call: TRBV6-1

cdr3_aa: CASRLNPGLVETQYF
cdr3_nt: TGTGCCAGCAGATTAAACCCGGGATTGGTGGAGACCCAGTACTTC
j_call: TRBJ2-5
cdr3_length: 15
d_call: .
clone_size: few
v_call: TRBV6-1